This T cell receptor (beta chain) was sequenced during a study of blood T cell repertoires in COVID-19. Original processing notes: Cell counts per sample came from amplifying reference gene primers. This table comes from immunoSEQ multiplex PCR, and its TCRdb copy is limited to in-frame clones, with some not included. V and J calls plus clone size are reproduced from that table; the DNA served to infer D and trimming. This sample has approximately 300,000 clones, with roughly 90% found just once. In germline, CDR1 is SNHLY, CDR2 FYNNEI. V lost 7 bases, J lost 8 bases, and 11 bases lay in between. This CDR3 has 11 residues.

The TCR sequence derives from a woman aged 50 to 60 with active or convalescent COVID-19. The sequenced sample was peripheral blood. This chain connects TRBV2 to TRBJ1-1; D is ambiguous. The CDR3: CASKGGREAFF. CDR3 sequence (DNA): TGTGCCAGCAAGGGCGGGCGGGAAGCTTTCTTT.